One sample yielded the 4 T cell receptor beta chains listed below, sequenced in a study of T-cell reconstitution after alpha-beta-depleted transplantation in children. During its preparation, the TCRbeta library received unique molecular identifiers. One entry per CDR3 protein results from TCRdb running MiXCR on the PCR reads. Of a few hundred thousand distinct CDR3 sequences in the sample, around 10% are singletons; the top ten hold 2% to 2.5%. The sample was PBMCs from the stem cell graft donor, taken from the stem cell graft. The receptors were sampled from a human donor who donated a stem cell graft to a child with acute lymphoblastic leukemia.

The CDR3 spells CASSQHNIWGLAAFNEQYF. As DNA, the CDR3 is TGTGCCAGCAGCCAACATAACATATGGGGACTAGCGGCTTTTAACGAGCAGTACTTC. The chain uses TRBV3-1 and TRBJ2-7, with 11 bases lining up with TRBD2. Per the germline V gene, CDR1 is LGHDT and CDR2 is YNNKEL (reference sequence). Trimming cost V 2 bases and J 5 bases; bases outside gene matches: 17. The CDR3 runs to 19 residues.

This clonotype has a handful of counts. The chain carries TRBV5-1 and TRBJ2-1, with TRBD1 matching over 7 bases. V trimming: 5 bases; J trimming: 4 bases; junction bases outside the gene matches: 18. This CDR3 has 18 residues. The germline V gene encodes CDR1 SGHRS and CDR2 YFSETQ. This CDR3 reads CASSTRGGSPIRYNEQFF. The CDR3 DNA reads as TGCGCCAGCAGTACCCGAGGGGGCTCCCCCATAAGATACAATGAGCAGTTCTTC.

This clonotype has just a few counts. The chain recombines TRBV5-1 with TRBJ1-2; D not resolved. CDR3 length: 17 residues. Germline values: CDR1 SGHRS, CDR2 YFSETQ. Trimming shortened V by 0 bases and J by 2 bases, and 17 bases separated the two germline ends. The CDR3 here is CASSLGPKDGRNYGYTF. In nucleotides, the CDR3 is TGCGCCAGCAGCTTGGGCCCTAAGGACGGGAGAAACTATGGCTACACCTTC.

This clonotype has only a few counts. V usage is TRBV5-1 and J usage is TRBJ2-2; D might be TRBD1 (5 bases). The germline V gene encodes CDR1 SGHRS and CDR2 YFSETQ. Trimming stripped 0 bases from V and 3 bases from J, with 18 bases between. This CDR3 spans 18 amino acids. The CDR3: CASSLAPGHIRDTGELFF. The CDR3 DNA is TGCGCCAGCAGCTTGGCCCCCGGACATATTAGGGACACCGGGGAGCTGTTTTTT. The whole variable domain, filled in from reference TRBV5-1 and TRBJ2-2, reads KAGVTQTPRYLIKTRGQQVTLSCSPISGHRSVSWYQQTPGQGLQFLFEYFSETQRNKGNFPGRFSGRQFSNSRSEMNVSTLELGDSALYLCASSLAPGHIRDTGELFFGEGSRLTVL.